The 5 T cell receptor beta chains reported below all come from one sample, sequenced in a study of neurological immune-mediated disorders. A single record per CDR3 protein comes from TCRdb applying MiXCR to the 5' RACE reads. The data contain 45,000 to 65,000 distinct CDR3 sequences, 7% to 10% of them seen just once; the ten biggest clones take up under 2%. The time point: longitudinal time-point 3. The sample comprised PBMCs. The receptors shown here come from a woman between 35 and 50 years old in good health.

This clonotype was picked up many times. The V call is TRBV20-1, the J call TRBJ1-5, with D hard to call. Germline V gene data show CDR1 as DFQATT and CDR2 as SNEGSKA (reference sequence). V was trimmed by 0 bases and J by 0 bases, leaving 12 bases between them. This CDR3 comprises 16 residues. Written as DNA, the CDR3 is TGCAGTGCTAGAGAAAAAGGGAGTGGTAGCAATCAGCCCCAGCATTTT. This translates into CSAREKGSGSNQPQHF.

This clonotype has at least ten counts. The chain has TRBV29-1 and TRBJ1-2, with 10 bases fitting TRBD1. This CDR3 is 12 amino acids long. CDR1 and CDR2 (germline): SQVTM, ANQGSEA. J gave up 8 bases and V 2 bases, and 2 bases lay outside the gene matches. In DNA form, the CDR3 reads TGCAGCGTTGAAATGACAGGGGGCGGCTACACCTTC. Amino acid sequence: CSVEMTGGGYTF.

In its sample, this clonotype was seen many times. J is TRBJ1-1 and V is TRBV2; D perhaps matches TRBD1 (5 bases). Germline CDR1 SNHLY, CDR2 FYNNEI. V was trimmed by 10 bases and J by 5 bases, leaving 17 bases between them. The CDR3 length is 13 residues. CDR3 sequence: CATSRGEGTEAFF. The CDR3 DNA reads as TGTGCCACCTCACGGGGGGAGGGAACTGAAGCTTTCTTT.

The chain couples TRBV12-3 or TRBV12-4 to TRBJ1-1; 7 bases map to TRBD1. With V trimmed by 6 bases and J by 4 bases, 8 bases remained unmatched. The CDR3 extends over 14 amino acids. The CDR3 nucleotides are TGTGCCAGCAGACGAAGGGACAGACTCACTGAAGCTTTCTTT. It specifies CASRRRDRLTEAFF.

This clonotype was detected ten times or more. J is TRBJ1-2 and V is TRBV5-6; no firm D call. V lost 2 bases, J lost 4 bases, and 15 bases lay in between. The CDR3 extends over 15 amino acids. CDR1 and CDR2 (germline): SGHDT, YYEEEE. The CDR3 protein is CASSFRASESYGYTF. The DNA for the CDR3 is TGTGCCAGCAGCTTTCGGGCATCCGAAAGCTATGGCTACACCTTC.